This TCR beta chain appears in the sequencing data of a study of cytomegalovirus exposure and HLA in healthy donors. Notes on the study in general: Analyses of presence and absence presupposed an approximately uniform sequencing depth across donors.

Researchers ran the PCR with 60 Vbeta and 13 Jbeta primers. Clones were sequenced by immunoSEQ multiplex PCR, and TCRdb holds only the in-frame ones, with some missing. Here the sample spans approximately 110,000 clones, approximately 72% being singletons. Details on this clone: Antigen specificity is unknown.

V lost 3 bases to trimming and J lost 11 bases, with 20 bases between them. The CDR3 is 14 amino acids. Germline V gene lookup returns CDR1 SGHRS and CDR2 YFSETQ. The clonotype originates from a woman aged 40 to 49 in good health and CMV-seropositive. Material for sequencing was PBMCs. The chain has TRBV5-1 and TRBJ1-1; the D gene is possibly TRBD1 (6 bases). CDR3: CASSSQGPSDGAFF. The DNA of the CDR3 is TGCGCCAGCAGCTCGCAGGGGCCGTCAGATGGGGCTTTCTTT.